The clone carrying this T cell receptor beta chain appeared a few times. The data were taken from a study of T cells in Graves' hyperthyroidism and ophthalmopathy. V was pared by 2 bases and J by 7 bases, with 12 bases between. The CDR3 is made up of 14 amino acids. Germline loops: CDR1 ENHRY, CDR2 SYGVKD. TCR beta CDR3 sequences were amplified from RNA transcripts. First-round RT-PCR with HTBI primers amplified the TCR CDR3 region. TCRdb reanalysed the multiplex PCR reads using MiXCR and keeps one entry per CDR3 protein. Among hundreds of thousands of distinct CDR3 sequences listed, roughly 15% were seen once.

Sequenced sample: blood. The source is a woman aged 40 to 50 with Graves' ophthalmopathy. V usage is TRBV10-3 and J usage is TRBJ1-5; D remains ambiguous. The CDR3 sequence: CAISEGEPGQPQHF. CDR3 nucleotide sequence: TGTGCCATCAGTGAGGGAGAGCCGGGGCAGCCCCAGCATTTT.